Included here is one TCR beta chain sequence, with context. Its antigen is undetermined. The data are from a study of T cell clusters in autoimmune cytopenias. Study-level points and caveats: TRB repertoire shifts in secondary cytopenia and chronic lymphocytic leukemia mostly reflected lymphoma, not autoimmunity. Exclusive TRB clusters were around 3-fold more numerous in healthy donors than in active autoimmune hepatitis. No experiment has yet validated the function of the T cell clusters defined in silico. Primary autoimmune cytopenia patients appeared to lack physiological T cell clusters present in healthy donors.

TRB rearrangements were amplified by touch-down multiplex PCR with mixed TRB-A/B primers. TCRdb reprocessed the multiplex PCR reads and stores each CDR3 protein as one record, lacking DNA. The sample totals over 10,000 distinct CDR3 sequences. Each sample's input was 250 ng genomic DNA, 35,000 to 40,000 genome equivalents. CDR3 size: 14 residues. Per germline, CDR1 KGHSH and CDR2 LQKENI. Sequencing was performed on peripheral blood. The chain joins TRBV18 to TRBJ2-6. This sequence was found in a human donor with an autoimmune cytopenia or autoimmune hepatitis (not recorded which). This chain's CDR3 is CASSPPAGANVLTF.